Below, 26 T cell receptor beta chains from the same sample are listed, as sequenced in a study of cytomegalovirus exposure and HLA in healthy donors. Both 60 Vbeta primers and 13 Jbeta primers went into the PCR. Only in-frame clones appear in the TCRdb table, and some are missing; sequencing was by immunoSEQ multiplex PCR. The sample records 160,000 or so clones, 65% to 85% being singletons. Material: PBMCs. These receptors were obtained from a woman younger than 30 in good health and CMV-seronegative.

The chain combines TRBV7-9 with TRBJ2-3, with 11 bases that match TRBD1. The CDR3 consists of 19 residues. V dropped 6 bases and J dropped 1; count of bases not matched to a gene: 15. The germline CDR1 and CDR2 sequences are SEHNR and FQNEAQ (reference sequence). The CDR3, as DNA: TGTGCCAGCAGATCCGGGACAGGGGGATTAGCGTTGGGCACAGATACGCAGTATTTT. This codes for CASRSGTGGLALGTDTQYF.

V usage is TRBV29-1 and J usage is TRBJ1-2; D is undetermined. Trimming removed 4 bases at V and 10 bases at J, with 16 bases between. The CDR3 extends over 12 amino acids. Germline V gene lookup returns CDR1 SQVTM and CDR2 ANQGSEA. CDR3 protein: CSVGMLTMDYTF. CDR3 DNA sequence: TGCAGCGTTGGCATGCTAACTATGGACTACACCTTC.

The CDR3 DNA sequence: TGTGCCAGCAGCCCAGCACCCGGGACAGCCTACGAGCAGTACTTC. This gives the protein CASSPAPGTAYEQYF. The V and J genes are TRBV5-5 and TRBJ2-7; TRBD1 aligns across 7 bases. The trim removed 4 bases at V and 2 bases at J, leaving 9 bases unmatched. The CDR3 consists of 15 residues. The germline V gene has CDR1 SGHKS and CDR2 YYEKEE (reference sequence).

This clone has just one count. The chain combines TRBV15 with TRBJ2-7; TRBD2 might be the D (5 bases). V was pared by 1 base and J by 5 bases, with 6 bases between. CDR3 length: 12 residues. Germline V gene lookup returns CDR1 LNHNV and CDR2 YYDKDF (reference sequence). CDR3 region: CATSRGGNEQYF. DNA of the CDR3: TGTGCCACCAGCAGAGGAGGGAACGAGCAGTACTTC.

The genes are TRBV7-9 and TRBJ1-4; D remains unclear. Germline V gene lookup returns CDR1 SEHNR and CDR2 FQNEAQ (reference sequence). Deletions cut 2 bases from V and 0 bases from J, with 10 bases between. The CDR3 runs 16 residues. The CDR3 DNA reads TGTGCCAGCAGCTTAAGCAGGTTTGCAACTAATGAAAAACTGTTTTTT. It encodes CASSLSRFATNEKLFF.

The chain combines TRBV4-1 with TRBJ2-5; TRBD2 aligns across 7 bases. The germline V gene encodes CDR1 MGHRA and CDR2 YSYEKL. Losses at the gene ends were 4 bases for V and 4 bases for J; bases not matched to a gene: 3. The CDR3 runs to 13 residues. The CDR3, as DNA: TGCGCCAGCAGCCTTGGACTAGTAGAGACCCAGTACTTC. Translation: CASSLGLVETQYF.

The chain links TRBV2 to TRBJ1-1; D ambiguous. V was pared by 10 bases and J by 12 bases, with 18 bases between. The CDR3 runs to 11 residues. Germline V lookup: CDR1 SNHLY, CDR2 FYNNEI. The CDR3 nucleotides are TGTGCCACCAAGGAGACTGAGACGACTTTCTTT. Translated: CATKETETTFF.

With respect to this clone: An end of the junction differs from the germline gene, which may be a read error. The chain carries TRBV6-5 and TRBJ2-7; tentatively, D is TRBD1 (5 bases). The CDR3 spans 13 residues. From germline, CDR1 is MNHEY and CDR2 SVGAGI. CDR3 loop: CASSYKQGYDQYF. In nucleotides, the CDR3 is TGTGCCAGCAGTTACAAGCAGGGTTACGACCAGTACTTC.

The rearrangement links TRBV13 to TRBJ1-1; 11 positions agree with TRBD1. Germline trimming cut 4 bases from V and 5 bases from J; bases unmatched to any gene: 6. This CDR3 comprises 15 residues. CDR1 is PRHDT, CDR2 FYEKMQ, per germline (reference sequence). CDR3 region: CASSSAGTGGTEAFF. The CDR3 region has the DNA TGTGCCAGCAGCTCTGCCGGGACAGGGGGTACTGAAGCTTTCTTT.

In its sample, this clone was seen once. The V and J genes are TRBV10-2 and TRBJ1-3; no reliable D call. V dropped 2 bases and J dropped 0 bases, with 8 bases sitting between them. The germline V gene has CDR1 WSHSY and CDR2 SAAADI. This CDR3 region has 15 residues. The CDR3 loop is CASSEPRGSGNTIYF. The CDR3, as DNA: TGCGCCAGCAGTGAGCCGCGGGGCTCTGGAAACACCATATATTTT.

The chain joins TRBV4-2 to TRBJ1-6; 8 bases map to TRBD1. The CDR3 extends over 15 amino acids. Germline CDR1 reads LGHNA; CDR2 reads YNFKEQ. V dropped 4 bases and J dropped 7; count of bases not matched to a gene: 6. The CDR3 loop is CASSPQGARNSPLHF. For the CDR3, the DNA is TGTGCCAGCAGCCCTCAGGGGGCCCGAAATTCACCCCTCCACTTT.

The chain couples TRBV6-5 to TRBJ1-2, with D maybe TRBD1 (6 bases). V lost 6 bases, J lost 4 bases, and 18 bases lay in between. CDR1 and CDR2 from the germline V gene are MNHEY and SVGAGI. The CDR3 is 15 amino acids. The CDR3 coding sequence is TGTGCCAGCAGCCCATCCCACGCAGGGGCCTATGGCTACACCTTC. This sequence encodes CASSPSHAGAYGYTF.

The chain recombines TRBV19 with TRBJ2-6; a weak D match, TRBD1 (6 bases). The CDR3 has 14 residues. Trimming took off 5 bases at V and 2 bases at J, with 7 bases between the two ends. Germline V gene data show CDR1 as LNHDA and CDR2 as SQIVND (reference sequence). CDR3 DNA sequence: TGTGCCAGTAGTTCAGGGGCTGGGGCCAACGTCCTGACTTTC. Amino acids: CASSSGAGANVLTF. The variable domain in full, completed from reference TRBV19 and TRBJ2-6, reads DGGITQSPKYLFRKEGQNVTLSCEQNLNHDAMYWYRQDPGQGLRLIYYSQIVNDFQKGDIAEGYSVSREKKESFPLTVTSAQKNPTAFYLCASSSGAGANVLTFGAGSRLTVL.

This chain uses TRBV7-8 with TRBJ2-2; possibly TRBD1 for D (5 bases). The CDR3 has 18 amino acids. Trimming removed 5 bases at V and 0 bases at J, with 19 bases between. CDR1 is SGHVS, CDR2 FQNEAQ, per germline. For the CDR3, the DNA is TGTGCCAGCAGCCCCCCAGCAGGGCCCCTTCCGAACACCGGGGAGCTGTTTTTT. Encoded protein: CASSPPAGPLPNTGELFF.

V and J are TRBV11-3 and TRBJ1-4, with D perhaps matching TRBD1 (5 bases). Germline CDR1 and CDR2: SGHNT and YENEEA. The CDR3 has 15 amino acids. V was shortened by 3 bases and J by 5 bases, with 13 bases between the two germline ends. The CDR3 is CASSFPFGGNEKLFF. The CDR3 DNA reads TGTGCCAGCAGCTTCCCTTTCGGGGGGAATGAAAAACTGTTTTTT.

In its sample, this clone was seen a few times. This sequence joins TRBV19 and TRBJ1-5, with 8 bases identical to TRBD1. Germline-derived CDR1 and CDR2 are LNHDA and SQIVND (reference sequence). This CDR3 spans 16 amino acids. V dropped 6 bases and J dropped 5; count of bases not matched to a gene: 12. The CDR3 region has the DNA TGTGCCAGTAGACCGTACGACAGGGGCGGTTATCAGCCCCAGCATTTT. The encoded protein is CASRPYDRGGYQPQHF.

The chain links TRBV19 to TRBJ2-7; TRBD2 might be the D (5 bases). V gave up 5 bases and J gave up 4 bases, with 6 bases separating them. This CDR3 has 11 amino acids. Germline CDR1 LNHDA, CDR2 SQIVND (reference sequence). The chain's CDR3 is CASSEGYEQYF. The DNA of the CDR3 is TGTGCCAGTAGTGAGGGTTACGAGCAGTACTTC.

As to this clone: The junction departs from the called germline gene at one end, perhaps through a read error. The chain is built from TRBV10-3 and TRBJ1-6, with 9 bases that match TRBD1. The CDR3 has 17 amino acids. CDR1 and CDR2 from the germline V gene are ENHRY and SYGVKD. This chain's CDR3 is CAISESTGTGFNSPLHF. CDR3 nucleotides: TGTGCCATCAGTGAGTCCACCGGGACAGGGTTTAATTCACCCCTTCACTTT.

The rearrangement links TRBV7-2 to TRBJ1-2; D is uncertain. Trimming shortened V by 8 bases and J by 6 bases, and 16 bases separated the two germline ends. CDR3 length: 13 amino acids. CDR1 SGHTA and CDR2 FQGNSA come from the germline V gene. CDR3 protein: CASRGQPLHGYTF. CDR3 DNA sequence: TGTGCCAGCCGCGGGCAGCCACTGCATGGCTACACCTTC.

J is TRBJ2-1 and V is TRBV4-1; 8 nucleotides align to TRBD2. Looked up from germline, CDR1 is MGHRA and CDR2 is YSYEKL. This CDR3 spans 15 amino acids. V lost 2 bases to trimming and J lost 3 bases; unmatched junction nucleotides: 3. The CDR3 DNA sequence: TGCGCCAGCAGCCAAACCGGGACTAGCTACAATGAGCAGTTCTTC. This translates into CASSQTGTSYNEQFF.

The chain combines TRBV28 with TRBJ2-7; 7 positions match TRBD2. The CDR3 length is 15 residues. V shed 7 bases, J shed 4 bases, and the junction held 13 bases outside the gene matches. Germline V CDR1 and CDR2: MDHEN, SYDVKM. The CDR3 here is CASKRAGEGYYEQYF. The CDR3 DNA is TGTGCCAGCAAACGTGCGGGGGAAGGGTATTACGAGCAGTACTTC.

The chain joins TRBV7-2 to TRBJ1-2; D is perhaps TRBD1 (5 bases). The CDR3 length is 14 residues. CDR1 SGHTA and CDR2 FQGNSA come from the germline V gene. The V end lost 5 bases, the J end lost 1 base, and 11 bases lay between the germline ends. The DNA for the CDR3 is TGTGCCAGCAGCCCCAGGGCCCTTAACTATGGCTACACCTTC. Encoded protein: CASSPRALNYGYTF.

The chain has TRBV12-2 and TRBJ1-2. TRBV12-2 is marked as a pseudogene. This CDR3 is 15 amino acids long. The CDR3 region is CASRLVGEANYGYTF. The CDR3 nucleotides read TGTGCAAGTCGCTTAGTGGGGGAGGCTAACTATGGCTACACCTTC.

The chain combines TRBV6-6 with TRBJ1-6, with D possibly being TRBD1 (6 bases). This CDR3 contains 15 residues. Trimming removed 6 bases at V and 4 bases at J, with 13 bases between. From germline, CDR1 is MNHNY and CDR2 SVGAGI (reference sequence). CDR3 DNA: TGTGCCAGCAGGGGGGCAGGGGAATATAATTCACCCCTCCACTTT. It translates to CASRGAGEYNSPLHF.

The genes are TRBV4-1 and TRBJ2-6; 9 nucleotides match TRBD1. With V trimmed by 4 bases and J by 4 bases, 11 bases remained unmatched. Germline V gene lookup returns CDR1 MGHRA and CDR2 YSYEKL. This CDR3 contains 18 residues. The CDR3 bases are TGCGCCAGCAGCCCCCTGGGGGGACAGGGATTCGGGGCCAACGTCCTGACTTTC. It translates to CASSPLGGQGFGANVLTF.

The chain links TRBV11-2 to TRBJ1-1; the D is unclear. The CDR3 is made up of 15 amino acids. Germline values: CDR1 SGHAT, CDR2 FQNNGV. The ends were cut back, 4 bases at V and 5 bases at J, with 17 bases in the middle. The CDR3 DNA is TGTGCCAGCAGCTCCCTTCAAAGGACTAAAACTGAAGCTTTCTTT. This encodes CASSSLQRTKTEAFF.